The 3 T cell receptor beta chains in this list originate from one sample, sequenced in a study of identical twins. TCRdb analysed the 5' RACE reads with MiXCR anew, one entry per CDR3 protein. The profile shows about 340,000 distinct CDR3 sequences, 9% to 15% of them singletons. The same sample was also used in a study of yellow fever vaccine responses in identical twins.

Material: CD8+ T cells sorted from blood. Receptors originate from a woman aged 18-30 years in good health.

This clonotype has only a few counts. The CDR3 here is CASREDRGPNEQFF. The CDR3 DNA sequence: TGTGCCAGCCGAGAGGACAGGGGGCCAAATGAGCAGTTCTTC. This chain links TRBV12-3 or TRBV12-4 with TRBJ2-1; 11 bases map to TRBD1. There are 14 residues in the CDR3. Losses at the gene ends were 8 bases for V and 7 bases for J; bases not matched to a gene: 7.

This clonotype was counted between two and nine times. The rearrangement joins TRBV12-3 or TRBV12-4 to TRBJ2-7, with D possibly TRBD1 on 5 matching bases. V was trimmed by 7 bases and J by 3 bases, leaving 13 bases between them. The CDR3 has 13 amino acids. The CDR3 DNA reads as TGTGCCAGCACCAATGAAGACAGCTACGAGCAGTACTTC. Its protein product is CASTNEDSYEQYF.

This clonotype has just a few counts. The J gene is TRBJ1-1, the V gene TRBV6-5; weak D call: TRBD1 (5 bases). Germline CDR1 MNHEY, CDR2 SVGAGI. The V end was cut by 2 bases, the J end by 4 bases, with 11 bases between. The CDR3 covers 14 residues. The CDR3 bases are TGTGCCAGCAGTTACAAGGGCGGGGGCACTGAAGCTTTCTTT. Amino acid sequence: CASSYKGGGTEAFF.